Shown below are 30 T cell receptor beta chains from a single sample sequenced in a study of response to subunit inactivated influenza vaccine. TCRdb re-derived calls from the RT-PCR reads in MiXCR, one entry per CDR3 protein. Counted here are around 580,000 distinct CDR3 sequences, approximately 14% occurring once; the ten biggest clones make up around 10%. The specimen was PBMCs from blood, collected roughly 13 days after vaccination. These receptors were obtained from a middle-aged man who received an inactivated influenza vaccine.

The chain links TRBV20-1 to TRBJ1-2; TRBD1 agrees at 9 bases. V was clipped by 5 bases and J by 2 bases; unmatched bases: 9. The germline gives CDR1 DFQATT, CDR2 SNEGSKA (reference sequence). CDR3 size: 15 residues. The CDR3 loop reads CSAYTGGPSNYGYTF. The CDR3 coding sequence is TGCAGTGCTTACACAGGGGGCCCTTCCAACTATGGCTACACCTTC.

The V and J genes are TRBV5-6 and TRBJ1-1; TRBD1 aligns across 7 bases. With V trimmed by 4 bases and J by 5 bases, 8 bases remained unmatched. From germline, CDR1 is SGHDT and CDR2 YYEEEE. The CDR3 consists of 14 residues. The CDR3 nucleotides read TGTGCCAGCAGCGCGGGACAGCTAACAACTGAAGCTTTCTTT. This gives the protein CASSAGQLTTEAFF.

The chain recombines TRBV18 with TRBJ2-1; 7 bases agree with TRBD1. The germline gives CDR1 KGHSH, CDR2 LQKENI. The V gene end was trimmed by 2 bases and the J gene end by 5 bases; junction bases not matched to a gene: 6. The CDR3 totals 15 residues. The CDR3 spells CASSPGQAWNNEQFF. For the CDR3, the DNA is TGTGCCAGCTCACCAGGACAGGCCTGGAACAATGAGCAGTTCTTC.

V gene TRBV18 combines with J gene TRBJ2-1; 14 positions match TRBD2. V was pared by 0 bases and J by 8 bases, with 3 bases of the junction left unmatched. Germline V gene data show CDR1 as KGHSH and CDR2 as LQKENI. The CDR3 spans 16 residues. CDR3 loop: CASSPPGLAGVDEQFF. The CDR3 DNA is TGTGCCAGCTCACCACCGGGACTAGCGGGAGTTGATGAGCAGTTCTTC.

This clonotype was seen at least ten times. The V call is TRBV24-1, the J call TRBJ1-1; no clear D. V dropped 5 bases and J dropped 1 base, with 7 bases sitting between them. The CDR3 sequence is 13 residues long. Germline loops: CDR1 KGHDR, CDR2 SFDVKD. The CDR3 DNA follows: TGTGCCACCAGTGGATACAAGAACACTGAAGCTTTCTTT. Its protein product is CATSGYKNTEAFF.

This clonotype has only a few counts. V and J are TRBV11-2 and TRBJ2-7; D remains ambiguous. Trimming shortened V by 5 bases and J by 2 bases, and 13 bases separated the two germline ends. The CDR3 spans 14 residues. Germline loops: CDR1 SGHAT, CDR2 FQNNGV. CDR3 in amino acids: CASSNYLGTYEQYF. The CDR3 nucleotides are TGTGCCAGCAGCAATTACCTGGGGACCTACGAGCAGTACTTC.

J is TRBJ2-7 and V is TRBV6-5, with TRBD2 matching over 15 bases. V shed 4 bases, J shed 4 bases, and the junction held 5 bases outside the gene matches. Germline loops: CDR1 MNHEY, CDR2 SVGAGI. The CDR3 length is 16 residues. The CDR3 DNA reads as TGTGCCAGCAGTTCGGCCGGACTAGCGGGAGGGTACGAGCAGTACTTC. Its translation: CASSSAGLAGGYEQYF.

V is TRBV6-2 or TRBV6-3 and J is TRBJ2-3, with 9 bases that match TRBD2. The ends lost 4 bases at V and 3 bases at J; junction bases unmatched: 14. There are 18 residues in the CDR3. Germline values: CDR1 MNHEY, CDR2 SVGEGT. CDR3 DNA: TGTGCCAGCAGTTTTCGACTAGCGGCCTCAGGTTGGACAGATACGCAGTATTTT. Its translation: CASSFRLAASGWTDTQYF.

In DNA, the CDR3 is TGCGCCAGCAGCTTGGAGCGGGGGTCCACAGATACGCAGTATTTT. Translating it yields CASSLERGSTDTQYF. The rearrangement joins TRBV5-1 to TRBJ2-3, with 8 bases aligning to TRBD2. V trimming: 0 bases; J trimming: 2 bases; junction bases outside the gene matches: 2. The CDR3 sequence is 15 residues long. From germline, CDR1 is SGHRS and CDR2 YFSETQ.

This clonotype was seen more than once but under ten times. The chain couples TRBV6-1 to TRBJ2-5; D remains unclear. Germline V lookup: CDR1 MNHNS, CDR2 SASEGT. Trimming took 1 base from V and 5 from J, leaving 11 bases between them. The CDR3 covers 14 residues. This CDR3 reads CASSEGSLWETQYF. The CDR3 DNA is TGTGCCAGCAGTGAAGGGTCCCTCTGGGAGACCCAGTACTTC.

This clonotype has a count of ten or more. Written as DNA, the CDR3 is TGCAGTGCTAGAACAGTGGACACAATCAGCTACACCTTC. It yields the protein CSARTVDTISYTF. The chain uses TRBV20-1 and TRBJ1-2; D might be TRBD1 (5 bases). Per the germline V gene, CDR1 is DFQATT and CDR2 is SNEGSKA (reference sequence). There are 13 residues in the CDR3. V shed 2 bases and J shed 9 bases, with 16 bases lying between them.

This clonotype was detected a few times. The rearrangement joins TRBV5-4 to TRBJ2-1; TRBD2 matches at 9 bases. The germline V gene has CDR1 SGHNT and CDR2 YYREEE (reference sequence). After removal of 4 bases from V and 7 bases from J, the junction contained 12 bases not matched to a gene. The CDR3 has 16 amino acids. CDR3 amino acids: CASSRLAGGPRNEQFF. CDR3 in DNA: TGTGCCAGCAGCCGTCTTGCGGGAGGGCCGAGGAATGAGCAGTTCTTC.

V is TRBV16 and J is TRBJ2-7, with D possibly TRBD2 on 5 matching bases. Germline CDR1 reads KGHSY; CDR2 reads FQNENV. The CDR3 loop spans 14 amino acids. Trimming stripped 0 bases from V and 2 bases from J, with 8 bases between. The DNA for the CDR3 is TGTGCCAGCAGCCAATCATCGGGGACCTACGAGCAGTACTTC. It translates to CASSQSSGTYEQYF. Full variable domain (missing parts from reference TRBV16 and TRBJ2-7): GEEVAQTPKHLVRGEGQKAKLYCAPIKGHSYVFWYQQVLKNEFKFLISFQNENVFDETGMPKERFSAKCLPNSPCSLEIQATKLEDSAVYFCASSQSSGTYEQYFGPGTRLTVT.

In its sample, this clonotype was seen a few times. The chain links TRBV6-5 to TRBJ1-5; D unclear. The CDR3 contains 14 residues. Between the trimmed V and J ends, which lost 0 bases and 4 bases, there was a span of 7 bases. The germline CDR1 and CDR2 sequences are MNHEY and SVGAGI. This chain's CDR3 is CASSYSIGNQPQHF. In DNA form, the CDR3 reads TGTGCCAGCAGTTACTCAATTGGTAATCAGCCCCAGCATTTT.

The chain combines TRBV20-1 with TRBJ2-3; TRBD2 aligns across 13 bases. Trimming at V came to 5 bases and at J to 2 bases, leaving 4 bases not matched to a gene. The CDR3 is 15 residues long. In germline, CDR1 is DFQATT, CDR2 SNEGSKA (reference sequence). The CDR3 here is CSAPGTSGNTDTQYF. The CDR3 coding sequence is TGCAGTGCTCCCGGGACTAGCGGGAACACAGATACGCAGTATTTT.

The chain employs TRBV20-1 and TRBJ2-3, with D tentatively TRBD2 (6 bases). This CDR3 comprises 13 residues. With 8 bases removed from V and 2 bases from J, the gap between germline ends came to 14 bases. Germline V lookup: CDR1 DFQATT, CDR2 SNEGSKA (reference sequence). Here the CDR3 DNA reads TGCAGTCGGGACTCCCGAGCCACAGATACGCAGTATTTT. Encoded protein: CSRDSRATDTQYF.

This chain connects TRBV10-3 to TRBJ1-2; the D gene is possibly TRBD1 (6 bases). The V gene's germline CDR1 is ENHRY and CDR2 SYGVKD. This CDR3 is 14 amino acids long. V lost 4 bases and J lost 6, with 15 bases in between. The CDR3 DNA sequence: TGTGCCATCAGTGGTGTAGAGACAGGAAATGGCTACACCTTC. This gives the protein CAISGVETGNGYTF.

In its sample, this clonotype was seen a few times. The chain joins TRBV20-1 to TRBJ2-5; D not certain. Germline CDR1 reads DFQATT; CDR2 reads SNEGSKA (reference sequence). The CDR3 is 13 amino acids. Trimming left V 0 bases short and J 10 bases short, with 15 bases between. The CDR3 loop reads CSARERLTRGQYF. CDR3 nucleotide sequence: TGCAGTGCTAGAGAAAGGTTGACTCGCGGCCAGTACTTC.

The chain couples TRBV6-1 to TRBJ2-1; 8 nucleotides agree with TRBD1. V dropped 6 bases and J dropped 7; count of bases not matched to a gene: 11. Germline assignment: CDR1 MNHNS and CDR2 SASEGT. The CDR3 spans 15 residues. CDR3 sequence reads: CASRRTGGPANEQFF. DNA for the CDR3: TGTGCCAGCAGACGAACAGGGGGGCCCGCTAATGAGCAGTTCTTC.

V usage is TRBV4-2 and J usage is TRBJ2-1; 7 bases fit TRBD1. Trimming cost V 0 bases and J 4 bases; bases outside gene matches: 9. The CDR3 is made up of 17 amino acids. From germline, CDR1 is LGHNA and CDR2 YNFKEQ. CDR3 in DNA: TGTGCCAGCAGCCAAGATCTTTGGACAGGAACTTACAATGAGCAGTTCTTC. Translating it yields CASSQDLWTGTYNEQFF.

This clonotype was seen ten or more times. This sequence joins TRBV5-1 and TRBJ2-1; the D gene is possibly TRBD1 (6 bases). Between the trimmed V and J ends, which lost 2 bases and 4 bases, there was a span of 13 bases. The CDR3 has 15 amino acids. In germline, CDR1 is SGHRS, CDR2 YFSETQ. As DNA, the CDR3 is TGCGCCAGCAGCTTAGGCAGGGGACGGTACAATGAGCAGTTCTTC. It specifies CASSLGRGRYNEQFF.

The V and J genes are TRBV30 and TRBJ1-5; TRBD1 is a possible D gene (5 bases). V lost 2 bases, J lost 7 bases, and 12 bases lay in between. Germline CDR1 and CDR2: GTSNPN and SVGIG (reference sequence). The CDR3 consists of 13 residues. Here the CDR3 DNA reads TGTGCCTGGAGTCCTCAGGGAAAACAGCCCCAGCATTTT. It yields the protein CAWSPQGKQPQHF.

The sample holds a few counts of this clonotype. The CDR3 sequence: CATSRDRQGNYNEQFF. Here the CDR3 DNA reads TGTGCCACCAGCAGAGACAGACAGGGTAACTACAATGAGCAGTTCTTC. V gene TRBV15 combines with J gene TRBJ2-1, with TRBD1 identical over 7 bases. CDR1 and CDR2 (germline): LNHNV, YYDKDF (reference sequence). J gave up 3 bases and V 0 bases, and 5 bases lay outside the gene matches. The CDR3 is 16 residues long.

This clonotype occurred many times. This rearrangement joins TRBV5-1 to TRBJ2-2; TRBD2 is a possible D gene (5 bases). The CDR3 extends over 13 amino acids. Trimming removed 2 bases at V and 6 bases at J, with 8 bases between. Germline lookup yields CDR1 SGHRS and CDR2 YFSETQ. CDR3 sequence (DNA): TGCGCCAGCAGCTTTAAGGGAGCCGGGGAGCTGTTTTTT. It encodes CASSFKGAGELFF.

The chain recombines TRBV6-2 or TRBV6-3 with TRBJ1-5; a possible D gene is TRBD1 (6 bases). CDR3 size: 12 residues. Germline CDR1 reads MNHEY; CDR2 reads SVGEGT. The V end was cut by 7 bases, the J end by 8 bases, with 12 bases between. The DNA for the CDR3 is TGTGCCAGCAAGCAGGGGAATAAGCCCCAGCATTTT. Its translation is CASKQGNKPQHF.

The chain carries TRBV5-1 and TRBJ1-5; no reliable D call. V gave up 4 bases and J gave up 6 bases, with 14 bases separating them. From germline, CDR1 is SGHRS and CDR2 YFSETQ. The CDR3 runs to 14 residues. The CDR3: CASSTGEVGQPQHF. Written as DNA, the CDR3 is TGCGCCAGCAGCACGGGAGAAGTCGGTCAGCCCCAGCATTTT.

The J gene is TRBJ2-3, the V gene TRBV4-2, with 14 bases aligning to TRBD2. CDR1 and CDR2 (germline): LGHNA, YNFKEQ. The CDR3 is 19 amino acids. After removal of 3 bases from V and 3 bases from J, the junction contained 11 bases not matched to a gene. CDR3 amino acids: CASSHPIETSGRATDTQYF. For the CDR3, the DNA is TGTGCCAGCAGCCATCCAATTGAGACTAGCGGGAGGGCAACAGATACGCAGTATTTT.

In its sample, this clonotype was seen many times. The V call is TRBV12-3 or TRBV12-4, the J call TRBJ2-5, with a tentative D call TRBD2 (5 bases). The CDR3 runs 14 residues. V lost 3 bases and J lost 4, with 12 bases in between. CDR3 loop: CASSFYAGGETQYF. The CDR3 DNA is TGTGCCAGCAGTTTTTACGCGGGCGGAGAGACCCAGTACTTC.

This clonotype was counted a few times. This chain connects TRBV18 to TRBJ1-2; the D gene is possibly TRBD1 (6 bases). Between the trimmed V and J ends, which lost 3 bases and 6 bases, there was a span of 11 bases. The V gene's germline CDR1 is KGHSH and CDR2 LQKENI. The CDR3 has 13 amino acids. The CDR3 spells CASSPWTADGYTF. CDR3 in DNA: TGTGCCAGCTCACCCTGGACAGCGGATGGCTACACCTTC.

This rearrangement joins TRBV3-1 to TRBJ2-1; TRBD2 matches at 7 bases. CDR3 length: 14 amino acids. Per germline, CDR1 LGHDT and CDR2 YNNKEL (reference sequence). J lost 9 bases, V lost 3 bases, and 8 bases had no gene match. The DNA for the CDR3 is TGTGCCAGCAGCCAGGAAACTAGCGTCGGTGAGCAGTTCTTC. Translation: CASSQETSVGEQFF.